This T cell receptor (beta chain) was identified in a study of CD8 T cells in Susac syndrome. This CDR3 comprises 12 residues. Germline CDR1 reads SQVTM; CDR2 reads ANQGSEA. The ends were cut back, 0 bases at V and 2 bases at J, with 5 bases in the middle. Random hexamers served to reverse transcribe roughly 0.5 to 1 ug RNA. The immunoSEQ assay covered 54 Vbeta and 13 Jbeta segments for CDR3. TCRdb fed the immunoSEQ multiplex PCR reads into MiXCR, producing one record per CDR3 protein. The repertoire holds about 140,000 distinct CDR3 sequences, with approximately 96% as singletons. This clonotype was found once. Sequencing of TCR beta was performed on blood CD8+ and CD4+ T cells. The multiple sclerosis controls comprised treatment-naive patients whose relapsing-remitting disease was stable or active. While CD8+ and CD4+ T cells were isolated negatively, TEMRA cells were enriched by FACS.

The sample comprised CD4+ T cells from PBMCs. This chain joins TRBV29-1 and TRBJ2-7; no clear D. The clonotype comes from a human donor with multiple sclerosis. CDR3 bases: TGCAGCGTTGAAGATGTTCCCTACGAGCAGTACTTC. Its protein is CSVEDVPYEQYF.